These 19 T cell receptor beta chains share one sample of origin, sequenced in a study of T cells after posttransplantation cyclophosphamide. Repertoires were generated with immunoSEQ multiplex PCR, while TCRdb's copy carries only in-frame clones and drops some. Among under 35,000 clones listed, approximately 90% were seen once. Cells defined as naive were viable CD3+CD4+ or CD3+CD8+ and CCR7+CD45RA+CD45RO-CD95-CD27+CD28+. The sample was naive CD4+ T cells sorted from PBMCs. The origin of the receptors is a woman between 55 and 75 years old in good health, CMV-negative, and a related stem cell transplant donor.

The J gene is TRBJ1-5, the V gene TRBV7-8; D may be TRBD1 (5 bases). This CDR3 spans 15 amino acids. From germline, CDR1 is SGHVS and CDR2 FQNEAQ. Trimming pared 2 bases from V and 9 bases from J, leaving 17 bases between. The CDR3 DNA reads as TGTGCCAGCAGCTTAAGTAGGCGGGTCGGGGGGCCCCAGCATTTT. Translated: CASSLSRRVGGPQHF.

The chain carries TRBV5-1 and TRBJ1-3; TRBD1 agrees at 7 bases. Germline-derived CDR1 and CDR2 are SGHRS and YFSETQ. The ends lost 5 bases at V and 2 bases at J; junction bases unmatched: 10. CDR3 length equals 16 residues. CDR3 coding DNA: TGCGCCAGCAGTCGTGAGGGACAGTCCGCTGGAAACACCATATATTTT. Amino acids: CASSREGQSAGNTIYF.

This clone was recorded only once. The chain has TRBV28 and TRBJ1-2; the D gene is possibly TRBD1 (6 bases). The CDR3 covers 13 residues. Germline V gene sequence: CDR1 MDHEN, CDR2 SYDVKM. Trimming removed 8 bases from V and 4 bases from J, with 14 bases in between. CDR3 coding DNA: TGTGCCAGCCTTCCGGGGGGCGGCTATGGCTACACCTTC. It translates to CASLPGGGYGYTF.

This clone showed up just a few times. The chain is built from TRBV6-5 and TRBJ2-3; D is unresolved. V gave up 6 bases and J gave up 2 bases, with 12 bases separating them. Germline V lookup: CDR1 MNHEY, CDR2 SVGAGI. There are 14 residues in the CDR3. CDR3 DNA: TGTGCCAGCAGGAACACTAAAAACACAGATACGCAGTATTTT. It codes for CASRNTKNTDTQYF.

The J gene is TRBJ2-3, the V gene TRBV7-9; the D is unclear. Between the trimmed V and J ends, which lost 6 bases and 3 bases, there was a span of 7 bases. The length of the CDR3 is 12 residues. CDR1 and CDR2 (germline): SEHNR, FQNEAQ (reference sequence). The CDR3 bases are TGTGCCAGCAGTTACTTAACAGATACGCAGTATTTT. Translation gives CASSYLTDTQYF.

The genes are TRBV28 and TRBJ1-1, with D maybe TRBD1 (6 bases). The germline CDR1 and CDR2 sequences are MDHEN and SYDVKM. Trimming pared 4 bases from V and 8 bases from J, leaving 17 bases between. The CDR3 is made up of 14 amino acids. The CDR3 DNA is TGTGCCAGCAGTTGGACCGGTGGGGGCTCCGAAGCTTTCTTT. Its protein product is CASSWTGGGSEAFF.

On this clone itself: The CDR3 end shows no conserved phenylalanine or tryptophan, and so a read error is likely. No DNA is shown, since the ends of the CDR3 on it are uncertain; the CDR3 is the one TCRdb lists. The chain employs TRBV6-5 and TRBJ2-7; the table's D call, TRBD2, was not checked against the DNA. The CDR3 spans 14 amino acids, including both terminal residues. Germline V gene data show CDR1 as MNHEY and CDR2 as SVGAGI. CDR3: CASSYEGTSGTSLG.

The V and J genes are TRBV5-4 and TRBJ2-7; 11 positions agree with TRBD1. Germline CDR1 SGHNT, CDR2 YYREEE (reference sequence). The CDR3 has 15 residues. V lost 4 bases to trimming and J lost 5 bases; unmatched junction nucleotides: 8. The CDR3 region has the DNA TGTGCCAGCAGCCCGGACAGGGGGCGCTTCCACGAGCAGTACTTC. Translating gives CASSPDRGRFHEQYF.

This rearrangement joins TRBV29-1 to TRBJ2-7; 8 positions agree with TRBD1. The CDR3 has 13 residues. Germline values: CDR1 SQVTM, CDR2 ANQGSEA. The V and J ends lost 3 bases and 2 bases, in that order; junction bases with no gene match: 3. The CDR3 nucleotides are TGCAGCGTTGATTCGGGACAGGCCTACGAGCAGTACTTC. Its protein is CSVDSGQAYEQYF.

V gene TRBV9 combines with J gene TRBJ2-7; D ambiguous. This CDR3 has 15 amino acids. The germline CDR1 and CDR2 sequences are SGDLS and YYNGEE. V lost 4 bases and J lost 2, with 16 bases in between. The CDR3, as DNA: TGTGCCAGCAGCAGAGCCTACGACTCCACCTACGAGCAGTACTTC. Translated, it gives CASSRAYDSTYEQYF.

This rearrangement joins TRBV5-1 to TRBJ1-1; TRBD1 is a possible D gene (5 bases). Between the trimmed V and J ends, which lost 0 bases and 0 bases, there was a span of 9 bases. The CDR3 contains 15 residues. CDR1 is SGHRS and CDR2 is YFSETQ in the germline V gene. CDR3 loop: CASSLGSGVNTEAFF. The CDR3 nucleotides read TGCGCCAGCAGCTTGGGATCGGGGGTGAACACTGAAGCTTTCTTT. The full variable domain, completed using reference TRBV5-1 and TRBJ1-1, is KAGVTQTPRYLIKTRGQQVTLSCSPISGHRSVSWYQQTPGQGLQFLFEYFSETQRNKGNFPGRFSGRQFSNSRSEMNVSTLELGDSALYLCASSLGSGVNTEAFFGQGTRLTVV.

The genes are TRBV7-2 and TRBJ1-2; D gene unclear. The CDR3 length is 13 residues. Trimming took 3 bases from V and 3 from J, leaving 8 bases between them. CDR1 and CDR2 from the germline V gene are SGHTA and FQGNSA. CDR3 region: CASSFDGDYGYTF. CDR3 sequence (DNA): TGTGCCAGCAGCTTCGACGGGGACTATGGCTACACCTTC.

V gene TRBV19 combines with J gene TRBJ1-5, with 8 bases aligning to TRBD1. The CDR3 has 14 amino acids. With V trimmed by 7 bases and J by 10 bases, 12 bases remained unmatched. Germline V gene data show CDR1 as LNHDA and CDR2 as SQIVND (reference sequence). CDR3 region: CASTSRDRRQPQHF. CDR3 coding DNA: TGTGCCAGTACCTCGAGGGACAGGCGACAACCCCAGCATTTT.

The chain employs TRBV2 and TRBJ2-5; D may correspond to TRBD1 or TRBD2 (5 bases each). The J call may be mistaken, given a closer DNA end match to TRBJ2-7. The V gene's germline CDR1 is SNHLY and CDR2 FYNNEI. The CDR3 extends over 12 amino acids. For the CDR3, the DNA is TGTGCCAGCAGCCTGGGGGCCTACGAGCAGTACTTC. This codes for CASSLGAYEQYF.

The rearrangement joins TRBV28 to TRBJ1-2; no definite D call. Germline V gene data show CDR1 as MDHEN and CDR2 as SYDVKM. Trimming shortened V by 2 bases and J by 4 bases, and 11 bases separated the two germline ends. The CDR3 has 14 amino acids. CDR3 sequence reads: CASSLGSEGYGYTF. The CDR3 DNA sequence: TGTGCCAGCAGTTTAGGATCCGAGGGCTATGGCTACACCTTC.

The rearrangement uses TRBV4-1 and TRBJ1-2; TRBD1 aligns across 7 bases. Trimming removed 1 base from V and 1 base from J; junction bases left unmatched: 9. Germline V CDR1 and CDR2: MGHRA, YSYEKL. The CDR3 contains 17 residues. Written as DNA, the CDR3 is TGCGCCAGCAGCCAAGCTAGCACAGGGGCAGGTAACTATGGCTACACCTTC. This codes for CASSQASTGAGNYGYTF.

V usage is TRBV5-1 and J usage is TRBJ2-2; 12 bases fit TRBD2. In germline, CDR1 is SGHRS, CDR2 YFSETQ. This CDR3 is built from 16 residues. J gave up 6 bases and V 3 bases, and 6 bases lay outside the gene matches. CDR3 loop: CASSYLAGGPPGELFF. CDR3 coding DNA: TGCGCCAGCAGCTACCTAGCGGGAGGGCCCCCCGGGGAGCTGTTTTTT.

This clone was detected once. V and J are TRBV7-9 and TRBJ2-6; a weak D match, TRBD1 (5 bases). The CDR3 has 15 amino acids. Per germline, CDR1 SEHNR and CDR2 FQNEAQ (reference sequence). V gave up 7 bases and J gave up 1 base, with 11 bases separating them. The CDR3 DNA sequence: TGTGCCAGCACCTTGGCAGGGTCTGGGGCCAACGTCCTGACTTTC. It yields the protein CASTLAGSGANVLTF. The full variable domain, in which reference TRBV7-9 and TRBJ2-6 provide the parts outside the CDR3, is DTGVSQNPRHKITKRGQNVTFRCDPISEHNRLYWYRQTLGQGPEFLTYFQNEAQLEKSRLLSDRFSAERPKGSFSTLEIQRTEQGDSAMYLCASTLAGSGANVLTFGAGSRLTVL.

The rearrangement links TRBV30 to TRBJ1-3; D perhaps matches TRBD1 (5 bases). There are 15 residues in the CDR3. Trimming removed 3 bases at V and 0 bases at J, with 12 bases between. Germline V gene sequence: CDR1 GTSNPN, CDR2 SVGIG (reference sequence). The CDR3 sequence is CAWRPRVLSGNTIYF. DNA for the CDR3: TGTGCCTGGAGACCCAGGGTACTCTCTGGAAACACCATATATTTT.